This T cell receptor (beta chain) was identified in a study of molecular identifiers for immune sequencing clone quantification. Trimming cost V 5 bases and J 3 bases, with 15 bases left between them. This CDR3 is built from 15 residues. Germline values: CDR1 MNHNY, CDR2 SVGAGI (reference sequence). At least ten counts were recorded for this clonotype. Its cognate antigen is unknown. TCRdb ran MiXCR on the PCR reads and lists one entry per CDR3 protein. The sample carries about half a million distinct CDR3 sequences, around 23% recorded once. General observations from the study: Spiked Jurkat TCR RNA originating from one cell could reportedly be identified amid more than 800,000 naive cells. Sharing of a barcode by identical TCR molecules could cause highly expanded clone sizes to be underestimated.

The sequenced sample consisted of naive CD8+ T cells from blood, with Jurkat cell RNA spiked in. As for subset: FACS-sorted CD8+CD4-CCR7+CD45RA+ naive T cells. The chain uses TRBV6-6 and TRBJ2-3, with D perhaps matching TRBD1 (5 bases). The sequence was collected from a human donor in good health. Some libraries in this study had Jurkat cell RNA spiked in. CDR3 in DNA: TGTGCCAGCAGTGATCAGGGATTTCCGACAGATACGCAGTATTTT. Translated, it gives CASSDQGFPTDTQYF.